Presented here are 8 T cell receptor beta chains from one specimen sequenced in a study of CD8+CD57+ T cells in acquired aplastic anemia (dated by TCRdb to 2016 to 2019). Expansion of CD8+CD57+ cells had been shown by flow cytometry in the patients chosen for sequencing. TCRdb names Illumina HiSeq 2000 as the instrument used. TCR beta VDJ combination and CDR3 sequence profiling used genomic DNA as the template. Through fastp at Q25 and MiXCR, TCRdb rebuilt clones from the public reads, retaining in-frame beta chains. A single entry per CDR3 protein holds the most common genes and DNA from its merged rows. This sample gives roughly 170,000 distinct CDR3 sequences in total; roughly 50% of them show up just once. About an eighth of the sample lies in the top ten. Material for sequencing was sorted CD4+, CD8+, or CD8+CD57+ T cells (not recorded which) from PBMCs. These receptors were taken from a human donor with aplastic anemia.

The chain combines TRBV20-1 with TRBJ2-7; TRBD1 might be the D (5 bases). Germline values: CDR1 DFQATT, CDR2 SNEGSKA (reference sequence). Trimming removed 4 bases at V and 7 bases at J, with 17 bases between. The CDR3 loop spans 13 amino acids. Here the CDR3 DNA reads TGCAGTGCTATTGGGCAGGGATTCTTAGAGCAGTACTTC. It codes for CSAIGQGFLEQYF.

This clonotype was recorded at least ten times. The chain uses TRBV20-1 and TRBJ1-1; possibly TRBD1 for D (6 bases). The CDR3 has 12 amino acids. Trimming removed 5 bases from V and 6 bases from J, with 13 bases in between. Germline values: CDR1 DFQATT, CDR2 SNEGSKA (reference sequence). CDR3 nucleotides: TGCAGTGCTCCCAAGGGGGTCCCTGAAGCTTTCTTT. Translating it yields CSAPKGVPEAFF.

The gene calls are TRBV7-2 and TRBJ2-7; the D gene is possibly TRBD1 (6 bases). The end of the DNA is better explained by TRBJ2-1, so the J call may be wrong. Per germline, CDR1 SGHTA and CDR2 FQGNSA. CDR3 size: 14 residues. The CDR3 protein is CASSPDRYSYEQFF. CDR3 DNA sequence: TGTGCCAGCTCACCAGACAGGTACTCCTACGAGCAGTTCTTC.

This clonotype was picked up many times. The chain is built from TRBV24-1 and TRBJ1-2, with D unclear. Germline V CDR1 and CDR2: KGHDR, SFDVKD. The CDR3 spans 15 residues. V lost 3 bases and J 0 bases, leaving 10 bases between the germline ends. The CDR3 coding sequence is TGTGCCACCAGTGATGGTCCCAGTACTAACTATGGCTACACCTTC. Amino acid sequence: CATSDGPSTNYGYTF.

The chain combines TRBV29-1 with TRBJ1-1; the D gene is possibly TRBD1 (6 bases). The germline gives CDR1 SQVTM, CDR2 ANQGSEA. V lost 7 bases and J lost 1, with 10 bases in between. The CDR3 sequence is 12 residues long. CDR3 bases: TGCAGCGCCGGGACATCGAACACTGAAGCTTTCTTT. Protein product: CSAGTSNTEAFF.

CDR3 bases: TGTGCCAGCAGTTTACCTACGACAGTGCGTGGGGTCCAAGAAAAACTGTTTTTT. Protein: CASSLPTTVRGVQEKLFF. The gene calls are TRBV12-3 or TRBV12-4 and TRBJ1-4; tentatively, D is TRBD1 (5 bases). V lost 2 bases and J lost 8, with 24 bases in between. This CDR3 spans 18 amino acids.

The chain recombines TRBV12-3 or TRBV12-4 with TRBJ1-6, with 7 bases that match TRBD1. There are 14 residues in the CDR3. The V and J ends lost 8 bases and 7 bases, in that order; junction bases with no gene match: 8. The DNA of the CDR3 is TGTGCCAGCCAATGGGACAGCACGAATTCACCCCTCCACTTT. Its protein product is CASQWDSTNSPLHF.

The CDR3 DNA is TGTGCCACCAGTGAGGGGCACAGCAATCAGCCCCAGCATTTT. It codes for CATSEGHSNQPQHF. This chain uses TRBV24-1 with TRBJ1-5; possibly TRBD1 for D (5 bases). From germline, CDR1 is KGHDR and CDR2 SFDVKD. Trimming took 4 bases from V and 1 from J, leaving 7 bases between them. The length of the CDR3 is 14 residues.